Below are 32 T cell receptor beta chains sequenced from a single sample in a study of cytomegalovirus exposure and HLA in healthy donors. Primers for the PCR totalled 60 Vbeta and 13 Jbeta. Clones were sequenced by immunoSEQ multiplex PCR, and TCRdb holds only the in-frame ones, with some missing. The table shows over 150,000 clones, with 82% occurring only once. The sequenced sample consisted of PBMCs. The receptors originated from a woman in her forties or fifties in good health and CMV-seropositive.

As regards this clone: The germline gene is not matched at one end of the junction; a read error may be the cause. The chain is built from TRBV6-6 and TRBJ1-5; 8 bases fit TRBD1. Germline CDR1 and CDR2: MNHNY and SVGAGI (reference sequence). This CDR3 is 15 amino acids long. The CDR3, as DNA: TGTGCTAGCAGGGGGCGATCCGACGGCAATCAGCCCCAGCATTTT. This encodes CASRGRSDGNQPQHF.

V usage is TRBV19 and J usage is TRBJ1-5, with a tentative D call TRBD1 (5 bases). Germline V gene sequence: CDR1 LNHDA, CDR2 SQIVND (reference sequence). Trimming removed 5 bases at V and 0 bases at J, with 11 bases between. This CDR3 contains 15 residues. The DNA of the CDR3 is TGTGCCAGTAGTGCCCACAGGAATAGCAATCAGCCCCAGCATTTT. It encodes CASSAHRNSNQPQHF.

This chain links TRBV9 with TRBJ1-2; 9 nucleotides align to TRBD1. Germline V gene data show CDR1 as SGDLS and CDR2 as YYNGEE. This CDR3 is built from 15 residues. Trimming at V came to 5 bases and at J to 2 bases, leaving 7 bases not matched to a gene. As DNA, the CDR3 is TGTGCCAGCAGACCGGGACAGGGTAGAAACTATGGCTACACCTTC. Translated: CASRPGQGRNYGYTF.

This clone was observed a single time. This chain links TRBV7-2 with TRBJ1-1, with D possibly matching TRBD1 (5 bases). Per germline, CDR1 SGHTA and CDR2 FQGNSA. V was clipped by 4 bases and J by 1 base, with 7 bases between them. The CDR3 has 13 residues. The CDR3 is CASSSGQNTEAFF. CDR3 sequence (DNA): TGTGCCAGCAGCTCAGGGCAGAACACTGAAGCTTTCTTT.

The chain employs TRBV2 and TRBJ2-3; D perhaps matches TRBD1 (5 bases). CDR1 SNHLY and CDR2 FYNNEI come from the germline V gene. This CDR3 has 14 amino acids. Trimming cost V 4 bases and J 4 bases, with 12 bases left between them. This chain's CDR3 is CASSVGRVPDTQYF. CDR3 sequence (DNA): TGTGCCAGCAGTGTAGGCAGGGTCCCAGATACGCAGTATTTT.

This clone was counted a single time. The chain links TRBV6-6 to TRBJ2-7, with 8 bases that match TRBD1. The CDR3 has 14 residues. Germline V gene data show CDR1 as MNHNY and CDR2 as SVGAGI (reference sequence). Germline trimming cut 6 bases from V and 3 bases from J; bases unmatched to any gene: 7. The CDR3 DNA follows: TGTGCCAGCAGGGGGACAGGACCCATCTACGAGCAGTACTTC. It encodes CASRGTGPIYEQYF.

The CDR3 DNA reads as TGCAGCGTGATGGGACAGGGGGCTGTCTACGAGCAGTACTTC. Protein: CSVMGQGAVYEQYF. V and J are TRBV29-1 and TRBJ2-7, with 12 bases fitting TRBD1. The V gene end was trimmed by 6 bases and the J gene end by 3 bases; junction bases not matched to a gene: 6. Germline V gene data show CDR1 as SQVTM and CDR2 as ANQGSEA. There are 14 residues in the CDR3.

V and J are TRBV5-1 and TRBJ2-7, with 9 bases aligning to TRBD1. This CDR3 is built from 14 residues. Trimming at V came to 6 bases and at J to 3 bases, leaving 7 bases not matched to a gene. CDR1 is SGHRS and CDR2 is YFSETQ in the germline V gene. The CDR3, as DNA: TGCGCCAGCACCCTCTGGACAGGGGACTACGAGCAGTACTTC. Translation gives CASTLWTGDYEQYF. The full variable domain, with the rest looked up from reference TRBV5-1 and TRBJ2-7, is KAGVTQTPRYLIKTRGQQVTLSCSPISGHRSVSWYQQTPGQGLQFLFEYFSETQRNKGNFPGRFSGRQFSNSRSEMNVSTLELGDSALYLCASTLWTGDYEQYFGPGTRLTVT.

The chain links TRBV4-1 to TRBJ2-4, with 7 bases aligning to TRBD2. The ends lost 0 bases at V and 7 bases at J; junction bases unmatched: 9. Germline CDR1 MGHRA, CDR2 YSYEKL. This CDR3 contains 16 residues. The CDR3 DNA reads TGCGCCAGCAGCCAAGACCTCGGGCGGGGGTCGAACATTCAGTACTTC. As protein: CASSQDLGRGSNIQYF.

CDR3: CASSSKTSSDTQYF. The CDR3 DNA follows: TGCGCCAGCAGCTCCAAAACTAGCTCAGATACGCAGTATTTT. This chain joins TRBV5-1 and TRBJ2-3, with D maybe TRBD2 (6 bases). CDR3 length equals 14 residues. Germline V gene lookup returns CDR1 SGHRS and CDR2 YFSETQ. Trimming stripped 3 bases from V and 4 bases from J, with 12 bases between.

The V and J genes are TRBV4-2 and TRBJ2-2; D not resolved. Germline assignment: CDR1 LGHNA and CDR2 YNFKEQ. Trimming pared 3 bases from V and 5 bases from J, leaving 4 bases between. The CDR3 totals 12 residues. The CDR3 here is CASSQTTGELFF. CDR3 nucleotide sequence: TGTGCCAGCAGCCAGACAACCGGGGAGCTGTTTTTT.

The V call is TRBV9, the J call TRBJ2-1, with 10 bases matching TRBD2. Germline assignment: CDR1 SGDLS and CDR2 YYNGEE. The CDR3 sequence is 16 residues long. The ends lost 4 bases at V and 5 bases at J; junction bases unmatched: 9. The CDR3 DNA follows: TGTGCCAGCAGCCCCCATGTAGCGGGGGGCAACAATGAGCAGTTCTTC. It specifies CASSPHVAGGNNEQFF.

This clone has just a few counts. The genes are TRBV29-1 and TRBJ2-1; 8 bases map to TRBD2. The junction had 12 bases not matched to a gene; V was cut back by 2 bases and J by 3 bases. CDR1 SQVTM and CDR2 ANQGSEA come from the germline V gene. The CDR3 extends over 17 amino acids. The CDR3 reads CSVERRSGSRNYNEQFF. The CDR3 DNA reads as TGCAGCGTTGAAAGGAGAAGCGGGAGTCGAAACTACAATGAGCAGTTCTTC.

The CDR3 region has the DNA TGTGCCAGCAGACGACAGGGTAAGAACACTGAAGCTTTCTTT. Protein sequence: CASRRQGKNTEAFF. The V call is TRBV6-5, the J call TRBJ1-1; TRBD1 aligns across 7 bases. The V gene end was trimmed by 6 bases and the J gene end by 1 base; junction bases not matched to a gene: 5. Germline CDR1 is MNHEY and CDR2 is SVGAGI. CDR3 size: 14 residues.

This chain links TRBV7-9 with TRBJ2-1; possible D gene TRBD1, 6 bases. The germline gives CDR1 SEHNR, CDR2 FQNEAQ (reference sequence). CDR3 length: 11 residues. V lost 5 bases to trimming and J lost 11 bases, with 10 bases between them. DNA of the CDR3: TGTGCCAGCAGCAACAGGGACAAGCAGTTCTTC. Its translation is CASSNRDKQFF. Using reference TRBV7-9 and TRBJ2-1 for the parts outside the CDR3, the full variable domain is DTGVSQNPRHKITKRGQNVTFRCDPISEHNRLYWYRQTLGQGPEFLTYFQNEAQLEKSRLLSDRFSAERPKGSFSTLEIQRTEQGDSAMYLCASSNRDKQFFGPGTRLTVL.

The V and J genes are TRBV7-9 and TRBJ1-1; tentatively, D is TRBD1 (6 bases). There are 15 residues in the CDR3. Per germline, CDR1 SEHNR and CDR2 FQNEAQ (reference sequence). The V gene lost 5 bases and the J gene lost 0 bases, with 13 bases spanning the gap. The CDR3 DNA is TGTGCCAGCAGCGACCTAGGGGGGGTGAACACTGAAGCTTTCTTT. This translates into CASSDLGGVNTEAFF.

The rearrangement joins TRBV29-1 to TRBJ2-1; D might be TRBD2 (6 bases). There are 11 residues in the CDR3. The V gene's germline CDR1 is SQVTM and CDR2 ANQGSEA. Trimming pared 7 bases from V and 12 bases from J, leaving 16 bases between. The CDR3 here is CSASPGVGQFF. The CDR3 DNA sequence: TGCAGCGCCAGCCCGGGGGTCGGGCAGTTCTTC.

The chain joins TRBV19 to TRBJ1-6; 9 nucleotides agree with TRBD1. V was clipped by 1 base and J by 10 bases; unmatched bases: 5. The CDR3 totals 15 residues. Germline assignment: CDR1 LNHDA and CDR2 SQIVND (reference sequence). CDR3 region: CASSIGQGGLSPLHF. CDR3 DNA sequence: TGTGCCAGTAGTATAGGACAGGGGGGCTTGTCACCCCTCCACTTT.

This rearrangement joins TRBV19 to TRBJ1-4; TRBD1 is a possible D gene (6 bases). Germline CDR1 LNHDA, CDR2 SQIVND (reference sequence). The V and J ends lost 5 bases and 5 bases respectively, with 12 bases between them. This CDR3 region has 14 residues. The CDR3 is CASSRRGINEKLFF. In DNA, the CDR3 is TGTGCCAGTAGTCGCAGGGGAATCAATGAAAAACTGTTTTTT.

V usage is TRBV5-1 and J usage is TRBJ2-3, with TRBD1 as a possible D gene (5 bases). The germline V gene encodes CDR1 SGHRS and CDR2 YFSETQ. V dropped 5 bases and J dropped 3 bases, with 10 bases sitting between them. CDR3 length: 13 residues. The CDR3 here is CASRTGPTDTQYF. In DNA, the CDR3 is TGCGCCAGCAGAACAGGTCCGACAGATACGCAGTATTTT.

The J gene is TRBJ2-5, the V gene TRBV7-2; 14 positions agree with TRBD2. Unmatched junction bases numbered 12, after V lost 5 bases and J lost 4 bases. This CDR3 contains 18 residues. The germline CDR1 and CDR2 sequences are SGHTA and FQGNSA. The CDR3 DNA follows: TGTGCCAGCAGCCCGACCCCGACTAGCGGGGGGGCCGGAGAGACCCAGTACTTC. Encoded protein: CASSPTPTSGGAGETQYF.

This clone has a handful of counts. The CDR3 DNA is TGTGCCAGCAGCGTGGGGTGGACAGGGGGAAATGGCTACACCTTC. As protein: CASSVGWTGGNGYTF. J is TRBJ1-2 and V is TRBV9, with TRBD1 identical over 10 bases. Losses at the gene ends were 2 bases for V and 6 bases for J; bases not matched to a gene: 7. The CDR3 is 15 residues long. Germline V gene data show CDR1 as SGDLS and CDR2 as YYNGEE. Full variable domain (rest looked up from reference TRBV9 and TRBJ1-2): DSGVTQTPKHLITATGQRVTLRCSPRSGDLSVYWYQQSLDQGLQFLIQYYNGEERAKGNILERFSAQQFPDLHSELNLSSLELGDSALYFCASSVGWTGGNGYTFGSGTRLTVV.

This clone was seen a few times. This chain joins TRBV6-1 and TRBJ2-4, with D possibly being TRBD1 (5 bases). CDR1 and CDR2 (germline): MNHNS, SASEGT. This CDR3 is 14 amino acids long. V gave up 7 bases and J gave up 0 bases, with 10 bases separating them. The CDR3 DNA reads TGTGCCAGCACTCCCCAGGGAGCCAAAAACATTCAGTACTTC. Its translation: CASTPQGAKNIQYF.

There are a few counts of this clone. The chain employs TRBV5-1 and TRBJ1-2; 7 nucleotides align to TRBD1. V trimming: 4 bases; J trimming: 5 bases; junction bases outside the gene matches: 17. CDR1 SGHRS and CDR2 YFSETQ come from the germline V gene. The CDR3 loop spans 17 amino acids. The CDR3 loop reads CASSEKPGTVSLYGYTF. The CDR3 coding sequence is TGCGCCAGCAGCGAGAAACCCGGGACAGTCTCCCTATATGGCTACACCTTC. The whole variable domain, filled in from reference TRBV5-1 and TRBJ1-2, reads KAGVTQTPRYLIKTRGQQVTLSCSPISGHRSVSWYQQTPGQGLQFLFEYFSETQRNKGNFPGRFSGRQFSNSRSEMNVSTLELGDSALYLCASSEKPGTVSLYGYTFGSGTRLTVV.

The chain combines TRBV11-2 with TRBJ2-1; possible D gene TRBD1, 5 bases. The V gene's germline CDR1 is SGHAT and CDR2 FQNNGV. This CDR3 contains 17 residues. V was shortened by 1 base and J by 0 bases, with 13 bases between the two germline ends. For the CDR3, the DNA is TGTGCCAGCAGCTTAGTGCCCCAGGGCGGCTCCTACAATGAGCAGTTCTTC. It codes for CASSLVPQGGSYNEQFF.

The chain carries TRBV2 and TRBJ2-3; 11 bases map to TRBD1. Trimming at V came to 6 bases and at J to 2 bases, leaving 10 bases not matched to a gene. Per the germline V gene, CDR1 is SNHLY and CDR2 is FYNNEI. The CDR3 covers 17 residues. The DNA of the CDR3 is TGTGCCAGCAGGATACTACCGGGACAGGGGGTCACAGATACGCAGTATTTT. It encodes CASRILPGQGVTDTQYF.

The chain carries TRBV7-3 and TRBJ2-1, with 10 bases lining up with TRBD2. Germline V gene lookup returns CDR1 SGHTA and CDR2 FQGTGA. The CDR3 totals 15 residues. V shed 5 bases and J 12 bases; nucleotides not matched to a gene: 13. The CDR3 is CASSQAGASGSLQFF. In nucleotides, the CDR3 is TGTGCCAGCAGCCAGGCGGGGGCTAGCGGGAGTTTGCAGTTCTTC.

In DNA, the CDR3 is TGTGCCATCAGTGACTCTAGCGGGAGCTACGAGCAGTACTTC. Translated: CAISDSSGSYEQYF. The chain joins TRBV10-3 to TRBJ2-7, with 10 nucleotides matching TRBD2. Germline V gene lookup returns CDR1 ENHRY and CDR2 SYGVKD. After removal of 3 bases from V and 3 bases from J, the junction contained 2 bases not matched to a gene. The length of the CDR3 is 14 residues.

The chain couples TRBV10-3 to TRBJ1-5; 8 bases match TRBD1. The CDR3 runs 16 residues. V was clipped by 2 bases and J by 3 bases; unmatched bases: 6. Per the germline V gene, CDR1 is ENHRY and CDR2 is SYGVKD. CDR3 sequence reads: CAISEADRGLNQPQHF. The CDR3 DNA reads TGTGCCATCAGTGAGGCTGACAGGGGTCTCAATCAGCCCCAGCATTTT.

DNA for the CDR3: TGTGCCAGCCACGGAGACTATAACAACAGACAATACGAGCAGTACTTC. It specifies CASHGDYNNRQYEQYF. This chain uses TRBV2 with TRBJ2-7, with D possibly TRBD2 on 5 matching bases. Trimming removed 8 bases from V and 4 bases from J, with 24 bases in between. Germline CDR1 and CDR2: SNHLY and FYNNEI. The CDR3 is 16 residues long.

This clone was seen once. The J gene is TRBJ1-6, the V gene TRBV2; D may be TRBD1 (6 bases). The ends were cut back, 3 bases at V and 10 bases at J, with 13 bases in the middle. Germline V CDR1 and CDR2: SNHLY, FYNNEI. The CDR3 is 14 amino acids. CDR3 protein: CASSDEQGRSPLHF. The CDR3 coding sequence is TGTGCCAGCAGTGATGAACAGGGAAGATCACCCCTCCACTTT.

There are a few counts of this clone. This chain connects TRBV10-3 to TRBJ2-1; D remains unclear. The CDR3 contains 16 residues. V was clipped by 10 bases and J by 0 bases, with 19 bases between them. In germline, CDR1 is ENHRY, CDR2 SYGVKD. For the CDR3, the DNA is TGTGCCACCGGAGTTCGGAGCGAGAGCTCCTACAATGAGCAGTTCTTC. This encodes CATGVRSESSYNEQFF.